Presented here are 10 T cell receptor beta chains from one specimen sequenced in a study of T cells in Graves' hyperthyroidism and ophthalmopathy. The CDR3 regions of TCR beta were amplified from RNA transcripts. During a first-round RT-PCR of the TCR CDR3, the HTBI primer set was used. TCRdb called the multiplex PCR reads again in MiXCR, with one record for every CDR3 protein. The sample yields under 350,000 distinct CDR3 sequences, around 20% seen once. The sample consisted of blood. The receptor set was obtained from a woman between 50 and 59 years old with Graves' hyperthyroidism.

This clonotype was found many times. The genes are TRBV7-2 and TRBJ2-7; 8 bases align to TRBD2. Germline lookup yields CDR1 SGHTA and CDR2 FQGNSA. V dropped 10 bases and J dropped 7; count of bases not matched to a gene: 18. The CDR3 covers 15 residues. This CDR3 reads CATTPRSSGGREQYF. CDR3 nucleotide sequence: TGTGCCACCACCCCCAGGAGCTCGGGAGGGCGAGAGCAGTACTTC.

This clonotype was detected ten times or more. This rearrangement joins TRBV10-3 to TRBJ2-1; D could derive from TRBD1 or TRBD2 (5 bases each). This CDR3 comprises 14 residues. Deletions cut 2 bases from V and 8 bases from J, with 13 bases between. Germline V lookup: CDR1 ENHRY, CDR2 SYGVKD. The CDR3 loop is CAISENGGLDEQFF. In DNA, the CDR3 is TGTGCCATCAGTGAGAATGGGGGTTTGGATGAGCAGTTCTTC.

At least ten counts were recorded for this clonotype. The chain links TRBV10-3 to TRBJ2-2; 8 positions agree with TRBD1. Germline V lookup: CDR1 ENHRY, CDR2 SYGVKD. CDR3 length: 14 residues. V trimming: 2 bases; J trimming: 8 bases; junction bases outside the gene matches: 4. CDR3 in amino acids: CAISEPTGAGELFF. In nucleotides, the CDR3 is TGTGCCATCAGTGAGCCGACAGGGGCGGGGGAGCTGTTTTTT.

This clonotype was seen a few times. It is unclear where the CDR3 begins or ends on the DNA, so no DNA is shown, and the CDR3 is as TCRdb lists it. This sequence joins TRBV28 and TRBJ1-3. Including both end residues, the CDR3 is 16 amino acids long. Germline CDR1 and CDR2: MDHEN and SYDVKM. The chain's CDR3 is CASSFLAGSSGNTIYF.

This clonotype showed up many times. The chain links TRBV7-2 to TRBJ2-7; no reliable D call. The CDR3 totals 13 residues. Germline lookup yields CDR1 SGHTA and CDR2 FQGNSA. With 5 bases removed from V and 2 bases from J, the gap between germline ends came to 10 bases. CDR3: CASSTYNTYEQYF. CDR3 DNA: TGTGCCAGCAGCACATACAACACCTACGAGCAGTACTTC.

This clonotype was seen only a few times. The rearrangement uses TRBV10-3 and TRBJ1-3; D possibly corresponds to TRBD1 (6 bases). The V gene lost 6 bases and the J gene lost 0 bases, with 12 bases spanning the gap. The CDR3 loop spans 15 amino acids. Germline lookup yields CDR1 ENHRY and CDR2 SYGVKD. CDR3 region: CAIRGQGSSGNTIYF. CDR3 bases: TGTGCCATCAGGGGGCAGGGGAGCTCTGGAAACACCATATATTTT.

This clonotype was seen ten or more times. CDR3 DNA sequence: TGTGCCAGCACTCGCAGAGACAGGAACACTGAAGCTTTCTTT. Residues: CASTRRDRNTEAFF. The rearrangement links TRBV2 to TRBJ1-1; a weak D match, TRBD1 (5 bases). Germline V gene data show CDR1 as SNHLY and CDR2 as FYNNEI. Trimming stripped 7 bases from V and 1 base from J, with 13 bases between. The CDR3 is 14 amino acids.

This clonotype was recorded many times. The V and J genes are TRBV20-1 and TRBJ2-7; D possibly corresponds to TRBD1 (6 bases). Germline V gene data show CDR1 as DFQATT and CDR2 as SNEGSKA (reference sequence). V was trimmed by 2 bases and J by 3 bases, leaving 14 bases between them. This CDR3 comprises 14 residues. CDR3 protein: CSARQGLSVYEQYF. In nucleotides, the CDR3 is TGCAGTGCTAGACAGGGGTTAAGTGTCTACGAGCAGTACTTC.

This clonotype was observed a few times. This chain uses TRBV12-3 or TRBV12-4 with TRBJ2-5, with 10 bases aligning to TRBD1. This CDR3 has 15 amino acids. J was trimmed by 1 base and V by 5 bases; bases with no gene match: 4. CDR3 region: CASSRRQGAQETQYF. In DNA form, the CDR3 reads TGTGCCAGCAGTCGCCGACAGGGGGCCCAAGAGACCCAGTACTTC.

This clonotype was picked up a small number of times. This chain joins TRBV28 and TRBJ2-5; TRBD1 agrees at 8 bases. Germline CDR1 reads MDHEN; CDR2 reads SYDVKM. The CDR3 extends over 13 amino acids. With V trimmed by 5 bases and J by 1 base, 0 bases remained unmatched. The CDR3 DNA reads TGTGCCAGCAGTACAGGGGGCCAAGAGACCCAGTACTTC. It translates to CASSTGGQETQYF.